This T cell receptor (beta chain) was identified in a study of graft-versus-host responses after intestinal transplantation. In the study overall: Following induction with anti-thymocyte globulin, all recipients were given tacrolimus and steroids for 2 to 4 years. Study-wide results and caveats: Within allografts, high graft-versus-host to host-versus-graft clonal ratios were seen among patients with graft-donor T cell macrochimerism. Maximum circulating GvH clone levels tracked with early post-transplant HvG decreases. GvH clones detected in recipient marrow included some appearing first in ileum or blood.

The protocol was immunoSEQ multiplex PCR, while the TCRdb copy is restricted to in-frame clones and leaves out a portion. This table holds around 100,000 clones, 93% found once. About this clone: Its antigen is unknown.

This sequence was found in a human donor who was the organ donor for an intestinal transplant. Specimen: unstimulated CD8+ T cells sorted from spleen or lymph node cells, collected before transplant.

CDR3 loop: CASSFGTGEANYGYTF. CDR3 sequence (DNA): TGTGCCAGCAGCTTCGGGACAGGGGAGGCTAACTATGGCTACACCTTC. The V and J genes are TRBV11-2 and TRBJ1-2; 10 nucleotides match TRBD1. V lost 3 bases and J lost 0; bases outside the gene matches: 4. Looked up from germline, CDR1 is SGHAT and CDR2 is FQNNGV. CDR3 length equals 16 residues.